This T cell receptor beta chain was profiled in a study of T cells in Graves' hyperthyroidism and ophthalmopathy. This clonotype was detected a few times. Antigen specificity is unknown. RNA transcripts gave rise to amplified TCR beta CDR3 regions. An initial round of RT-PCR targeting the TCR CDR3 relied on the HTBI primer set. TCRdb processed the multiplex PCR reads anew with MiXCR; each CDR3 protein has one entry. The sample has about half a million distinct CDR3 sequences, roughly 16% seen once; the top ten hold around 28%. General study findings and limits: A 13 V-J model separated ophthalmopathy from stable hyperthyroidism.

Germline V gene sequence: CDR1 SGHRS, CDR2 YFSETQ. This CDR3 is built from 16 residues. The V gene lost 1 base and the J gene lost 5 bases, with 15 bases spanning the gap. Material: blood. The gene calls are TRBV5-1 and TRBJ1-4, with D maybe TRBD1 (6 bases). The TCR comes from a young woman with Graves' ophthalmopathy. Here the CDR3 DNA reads TGCGCCAGCAGCTTGTCCAGGGGAGGGACCAATGAAAAACTGTTTTTT. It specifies CASSLSRGGTNEKLFF.